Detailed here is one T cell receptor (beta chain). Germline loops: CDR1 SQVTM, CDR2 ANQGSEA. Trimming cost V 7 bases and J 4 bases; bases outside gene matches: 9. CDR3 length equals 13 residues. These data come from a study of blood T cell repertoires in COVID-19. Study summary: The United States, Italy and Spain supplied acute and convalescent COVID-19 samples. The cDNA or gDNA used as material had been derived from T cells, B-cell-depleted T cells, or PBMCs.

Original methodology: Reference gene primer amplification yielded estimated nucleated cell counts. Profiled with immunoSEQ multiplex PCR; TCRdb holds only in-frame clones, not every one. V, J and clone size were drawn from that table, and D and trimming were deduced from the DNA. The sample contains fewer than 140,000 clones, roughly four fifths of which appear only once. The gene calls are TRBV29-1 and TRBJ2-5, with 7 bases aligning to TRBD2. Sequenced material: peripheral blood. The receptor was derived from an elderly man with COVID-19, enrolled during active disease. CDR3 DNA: TGCAGCGCAAGGACTAGATCTGGAGAGACCCAGTACTTC. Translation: CSARTRSGETQYF. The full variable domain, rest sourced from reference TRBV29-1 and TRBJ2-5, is SAVISQKPSRDICQRGTSLTIQCQVDSQVTMMFWYRQQPGQSLTLIATANQGSEATYESGFVIDKFPISRPNLTFSTLTVSNMSPEDSSIYLCSARTRSGETQYFGPGTRLLVL.